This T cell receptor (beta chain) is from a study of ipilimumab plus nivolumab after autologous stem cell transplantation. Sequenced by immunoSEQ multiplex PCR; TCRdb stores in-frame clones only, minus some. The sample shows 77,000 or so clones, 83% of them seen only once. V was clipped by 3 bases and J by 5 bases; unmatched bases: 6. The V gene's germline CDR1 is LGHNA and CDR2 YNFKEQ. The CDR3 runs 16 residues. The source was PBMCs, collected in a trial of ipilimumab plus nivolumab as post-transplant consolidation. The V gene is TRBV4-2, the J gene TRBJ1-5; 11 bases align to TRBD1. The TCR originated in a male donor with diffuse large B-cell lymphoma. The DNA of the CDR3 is TGTGCCAGCAGCCAGGGGACAGGGGGGTGGGATCAGCCCCAGCATTTT. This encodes CASSQGTGGWDQPQHF.